This note documents a single TCR beta chain sequence. The source of the sample is a study of blood T cell repertoires in COVID-19. Study information: Sources were T cells, B-cell-depleted T cells, or PBMCs; the material itself was cDNA or gDNA.

V lost 5 bases, J lost 0 bases, and 10 bases lay in between. Germline V gives CDR1 LGHDT, CDR2 YNNKEL (reference sequence). The CDR3 loop spans 15 amino acids. Participant reports of clinical history set cohort assignment. Original data processing: Amplification of reference gene primers was used by the study to estimate nucleated cell counts. Assay: immunoSEQ multiplex PCR; the TCRdb copy retains only in-frame clones and omits some. For V, J and clone size, that table is used; D and trimming come from the DNA. The repertoire holds under 200,000 clones, 80% to 90% seen once, with around 3.6% in the top ten.

The sample comprised PBMCs or T cells enriched from blood (not recorded which). This chain joins TRBV3-1 (or the pseudogene TRBV3-2) and TRBJ2-2; D is unresolved. The clonotype originates from a woman between 50 and 59 years old in a cohort exposed to, infected with or recovered from COVID-19 (not recorded which). This CDR3 is CASSVEAANTGELFF. The CDR3 DNA is TGTGCCAGCAGCGTCGAGGCGGCGAACACCGGGGAGCTGTTTTTT.